Each of the 27 T cell receptor beta chains below was sequenced from the same sample in a study of molecular identifiers for immune sequencing clone quantification. MiXCR was run by TCRdb on the PCR reads, yielding one entry per CDR3 protein. This table has 490,000 or so distinct CDR3 sequences, about 25% appearing once. The sequencing sample was made of naive CD8+ T cells from blood, with Jurkat cell RNA spiked in. Subset meaning: FACS-sorted CD8+CD4-CCR7+CD45RA+ naive T cells. The origin of the receptors is a human donor in good health. Some libraries in this study had Jurkat cell RNA spiked in.

The chain uses TRBV19 and TRBJ2-1, with 7 bases lining up with TRBD1. Germline lookup yields CDR1 LNHDA and CDR2 SQIVND (reference sequence). This CDR3 has 15 residues. Germline trimming cut 3 bases from V and 2 bases from J; bases unmatched to any gene: 4. CDR3 sequence (DNA): TGTGCCAGTAGTATGGGGGACAGTGCCTACAATGAGCAGTTCTTC. Its protein is CASSMGDSAYNEQFF.

The table lists this clonotype with many counts. This chain connects TRBV7-9 to TRBJ2-3; 7 bases match TRBD2. CDR3 length equals 13 residues. V lost 4 bases and J lost 4; bases outside the gene matches: 2. CDR1 is SEHNR, CDR2 FQNEAQ, per germline (reference sequence). The CDR3 loop is CASSSTSSDTQYF. The CDR3 DNA reads TGTGCCAGCAGCTCGACTAGCTCAGATACGCAGTATTTT.

This clonotype has a count of ten or more. The rearrangement joins TRBV29-1 to TRBJ2-2, with TRBD1 matching over 9 bases. Trimming at V came to 0 bases and at J to 10 bases, leaving 12 bases not matched to a gene. Germline V lookup: CDR1 SQVTM, CDR2 ANQGSEA. There are 16 residues in the CDR3. The CDR3 is CSVEERTSGQGEELFF. The CDR3, as DNA: TGCAGCGTTGAAGAGAGGACATCGGGACAGGGAGAGGAGCTGTTTTTT.

V is TRBV19 and J is TRBJ2-7; 10 bases are a match to TRBD1. The CDR3 runs to 15 residues. The germline V gene has CDR1 LNHDA and CDR2 SQIVND (reference sequence). Losses at the gene ends were 5 bases for V and 4 bases for J; bases not matched to a gene: 8. The CDR3: CASSVGQGGYYEQYF. DNA for the CDR3: TGTGCCAGTAGTGTCGGACAGGGGGGTTATTACGAGCAGTACTTC.

This clonotype has more than one count but fewer than ten. The chain carries TRBV12-3 or TRBV12-4 and TRBJ1-3, with a weak D call TRBD1 (5 bases). The CDR3 contains 15 residues. V shed 5 bases and J shed 2 bases, with 13 bases lying between them. The CDR3 sequence is CASSPQRTPGNTIYF. The CDR3 nucleotides read TGTGCCAGCAGTCCCCAACGGACACCTGGAAACACCATATATTTT.

The chain combines TRBV20-1 with TRBJ1-1; no definite D call. V lost 6 bases to trimming and J lost 0 bases, with 11 bases between them. Germline CDR1 reads DFQATT; CDR2 reads SNEGSKA (reference sequence). This CDR3 has 13 residues. This CDR3 reads CSAQKSLNTEAFF. CDR3 in DNA: TGCAGTGCCCAGAAGAGTTTGAACACTGAAGCTTTCTTT.

This clonotype has just a few counts. The J gene is TRBJ2-7, the V gene TRBV4-1; D is unresolved. V was shortened by 3 bases and J by 4 bases, with 13 bases between the two germline ends. Germline assignment: CDR1 MGHRA and CDR2 YSYEKL. CDR3 length equals 14 residues. The CDR3: CASSHSNTDYEQYF. CDR3 nucleotide sequence: TGCGCCAGCAGCCATTCCAACACCGATTACGAGCAGTACTTC.

The chain links TRBV15 to TRBJ2-7, with TRBD1 matching 9 bases. The CDR3 has 16 amino acids. V gave up 0 bases and J gave up 7 bases; unmatched junction bases: 10. Germline V gene sequence: CDR1 LNHNV, CDR2 YYDKDF (reference sequence). The CDR3 coding sequence is TGTGCCACCAGCAGAGAGATAACAGGGGGCCTTTGGGAGCAGTACTTC. Translated: CATSREITGGLWEQYF.

Only a few counts were recorded for this clonotype. This chain uses TRBV28 with TRBJ2-7, with 8 bases lining up with TRBD2. Trimming cost V 6 bases and J 4 bases; bases outside gene matches: 8. Germline assignment: CDR1 MDHEN and CDR2 SYDVKM. The CDR3 length is 14 residues. CDR3 protein: CASRPEVAGYEQYF. CDR3 sequence (DNA): TGTGCCAGCAGACCCGAGGTAGCGGGGTACGAGCAGTACTTC.

As concerns this clonotype: At one end the junction does not follow the germline gene, possibly because of a read error. The rearrangement uses TRBV5-3 and TRBJ2-5; the match to TRBD1 covers 12 bases. TRBV5-3 is marked as an open reading frame, function uncertain. There are 18 residues in the CDR3. CDR3 DNA sequence: TGTGCCAGCAGCTTGGCCCTTGGGGGACAGGGGGCGATAGAGACCCAGTACTTC. Protein product: CASSLALGGQGAIETQYF.

On this clonotype: The CDR3 does not close with the conserved phenylalanine or tryptophan, likely indicating a read error. The chain has TRBV5-4 and TRBJ2-7; D not certain. The CDR3 is made up of 15 amino acids. Germline V lookup: CDR1 SGHNT, CDR2 YYREEE (reference sequence). Trimming cost V 0 bases and J 0 bases, with 10 bases left between them. CDR3 nucleotides: TGTGCCAGCAGCTTGGGTTGGGGTGCCTCCTACGAGCAGTACTCC. Amino acids: CASSLGWGASYEQYS.

In this sample, this clonotype turned up a few times. This chain connects TRBV2 to TRBJ1-5; 7 bases fit TRBD1. The J segment lost 7 bases and the V segment lost 0 bases, leaving 6 bases of the junction unmatched. This CDR3 is 15 amino acids long. Germline CDR1 and CDR2: SNHLY and FYNNEI. This chain's CDR3 is CASSEARGQAQPQHF. CDR3 nucleotides: TGTGCCAGCAGTGAAGCCCGCGGACAGGCACAGCCCCAGCATTTT.

The rearrangement joins TRBV3-1 to TRBJ2-2, with TRBD2 matching 7 bases. CDR3 length: 16 residues. V dropped 4 bases and J dropped 7; count of bases not matched to a gene: 12. Germline lookup yields CDR1 LGHDT and CDR2 YNNKEL (reference sequence). CDR3 in DNA: TGTGCCAGCAGCCCCCACGTCGGGGGGTTTGGCGGGGAGCTGTTTTTT. This codes for CASSPHVGGFGGELFF.

The chain recombines TRBV9 with TRBJ2-3; the match to TRBD2 covers 8 bases. Germline CDR1 and CDR2: SGDLS and YYNGEE. V shed 7 bases, J shed 2 bases, and the junction held 9 bases outside the gene matches. This CDR3 region has 15 residues. This chain's CDR3 is CASPGGGAFTDTQYF. CDR3 coding DNA: TGTGCCAGCCCCGGGGGGGGGGCCTTCACAGATACGCAGTATTTT.

There are a few counts of this clonotype. A much larger clonotype is one base distant, so this may be a read error. The chain couples TRBV6-5 to TRBJ1-1; the D gene is possibly TRBD1 (6 bases). Germline V gives CDR1 MNHEY, CDR2 SVGAGI. The V and J ends lost 2 bases and 0 bases respectively, with 7 bases between them. This CDR3 is built from 14 residues. This CDR3 reads CASSYGDMNTEAFF. The CDR3, as DNA: TGTGCCAGCAGTTACGGGGACATGAACACTGAAGCTTTCTTT.

The V gene is TRBV30, the J gene TRBJ2-1; D unresolved. The V and J ends lost 0 bases and 4 bases respectively, with 4 bases between them. The CDR3 is 12 amino acids. Germline V gene lookup returns CDR1 GTSNPN and CDR2 SVGIG (reference sequence). CDR3 amino acids: CAWSVVYNEQFF. CDR3 DNA: TGTGCCTGGAGTGTGGTTTACAATGAGCAGTTCTTC.

This clonotype was recorded at least ten times. V is TRBV20-1 and J is TRBJ2-7; 10 positions match TRBD2. The germline V gene has CDR1 DFQATT and CDR2 SNEGSKA (reference sequence). The CDR3 runs to 16 residues. V lost 0 bases and J lost 0; bases outside the gene matches: 5. CDR3 in amino acids: CSARDLAGVTSYEQYF. The CDR3 DNA reads as TGCAGTGCTAGAGATCTAGCGGGAGTAACCTCCTACGAGCAGTACTTC.

The chain's CDR3 is CASSGGQGDEQYF. The CDR3 DNA reads as TGTGCCAGCAGCGGCGGACAGGGCGACGAGCAGTACTTC. This chain joins TRBV9 and TRBJ2-7; TRBD1 matches 8 bases. The trim removed 3 bases at V and 5 bases at J, leaving 4 bases unmatched. The CDR3 consists of 13 residues. Per germline, CDR1 SGDLS and CDR2 YYNGEE. Combining the CDR3 with reference TRBV9 and TRBJ2-7 gives the whole variable domain DSGVTQTPKHLITATGQRVTLRCSPRSGDLSVYWYQQSLDQGLQFLIQYYNGEERAKGNILERFSAQQFPDLHSELNLSSLELGDSALYFCASSGGQGDEQYFGPGTRLTVT.

This clonotype was seen many times. The chain has TRBV28 and TRBJ2-3; 10 nucleotides align to TRBD2. The ends lost 7 bases at V and 4 bases at J; junction bases unmatched: 5. Germline V gene lookup returns CDR1 MDHEN and CDR2 SYDVKM. The CDR3 is made up of 14 amino acids. CDR3: CASTLAGVSDTQYF. The DNA for the CDR3 is TGTGCCAGCACGCTAGCGGGAGTGTCAGATACGCAGTATTTT. Together with reference TRBV28 and TRBJ2-3, the CDR3 gives the full variable domain: DVKVTQSSRYLVKRTGEKVFLECVQDMDHENMFWYRQDPGLGLRLIYFSYDVKMKEKGDIPEGYSVSREKKERFSLILESASTNQTSMYLCASTLAGVSDTQYFGPGTRLTVL.

Details on this clonotype: Being one base from a much bigger clone, this may be a read error. The rearrangement joins TRBV2 to TRBJ2-2, with 9 bases that match TRBD2. The CDR3 is 20 residues long. V lost 8 bases, J lost 6 bases, and 25 bases stayed unmatched. CDR1 SNHLY and CDR2 FYNNEI come from the germline V gene. The CDR3 sequence is CASDLEPDSAGGLLPGELFF. CDR3 DNA: TGTGCCAGCGACCTAGAGCCTGACTCGGCGGGAGGGCTTCTTCCCGGGGAGCTGTTTTTT.

There are a few counts of this clonotype. This chain connects TRBV20-1 to TRBJ1-5; D may be TRBD1 (6 bases). Germline CDR1 is DFQATT and CDR2 is SNEGSKA (reference sequence). Trimming shortened V by 0 bases and J by 3 bases, and 15 bases separated the two germline ends. The CDR3 is 16 amino acids. The DNA for the CDR3 is TGCAGTGCTAGAGATAGGGGGGGTCTATTCAATCAGCCCCAGCATTTT. Encoded protein: CSARDRGGLFNQPQHF.

The gene calls are TRBV4-1 and TRBJ2-1; 14 bases align to TRBD2. Trimming cost V 9 bases and J 12 bases; bases outside gene matches: 7. CDR1 and CDR2 from the germline V gene are MGHRA and YSYEKL. There are 13 residues in the CDR3. CDR3 residues: CASTGLAGVRQFF. In nucleotides, the CDR3 is TGCGCCAGTACGGGACTAGCGGGAGTTCGGCAGTTCTTC.

The rearrangement links TRBV7-9 to TRBJ2-1; TRBD1 is a possible D gene (5 bases). Germline V gene lookup returns CDR1 SEHNR and CDR2 FQNEAQ (reference sequence). Trimming left V 5 bases short and J 9 bases short, with 11 bases between. The CDR3 totals 12 residues. CDR3 protein: CASSEMTAEQFF. The CDR3, as DNA: TGTGCCAGCAGCGAAATGACAGCTGAGCAGTTCTTC.

Note on this clonotype: Just one base apart from a much larger clone, this may be a read error. The rearrangement joins TRBV7-9 to TRBJ2-2; no firm D call. Germline V gene sequence: CDR1 SEHNR, CDR2 FQNEAQ (reference sequence). Trimming removed 8 bases from V and 2 bases from J, with 9 bases in between. This CDR3 has 13 residues. The CDR3 region is CASCPDNTGELFF. As DNA, the CDR3 is TGTGCCAGCTGCCCAGATAACACCGGGGAGCTGTTTTTT.

This clonotype was detected many times. The chain is built from TRBV9 and TRBJ2-4; D is ambiguous. The ends were cut back, 3 bases at V and 0 bases at J, with 7 bases in the middle. CDR1 is SGDLS, CDR2 YYNGEE, per germline. CDR3 size: 14 residues. CDR3 sequence: CASSGELAKNIQYF. CDR3 DNA: TGTGCCAGCAGCGGCGAGTTAGCCAAAAACATTCAGTACTTC.

About this clonotype itself: Mismatch with germline at one junction end may stem from a read error. The chain is built from TRBV28 and TRBJ2-5, with a possible D match to TRBD2 (5 bases). Germline values: CDR1 MDHEN, CDR2 SYDVKM. This CDR3 has 16 amino acids. As DNA, the CDR3 is TGTGTCAGCAGTTTAGGTTACGAGGGAGCGACTGGGACCCAGTACTTC. Its translation is CVSSLGYEGATGTQYF.

On this clonotype: This sequence may be a read error, since a much larger clone differs from it by one base. The chain combines TRBV7-9 with TRBJ2-3, with D unclear. This CDR3 region has 15 residues. From germline, CDR1 is SEHNR and CDR2 FQNEAQ (reference sequence). Trimming stripped 8 bases from V and 0 bases from J, with 15 bases between. The CDR3 sequence is CASPPLSCSTDTQYF. CDR3 coding DNA: TGTGCCAGCCCCCCCCTCAGCTGTAGCACAGATACGCAGTATTTT.